Following are 21 T cell receptor beta chains from one sample sequenced in a study of Graves' ophthalmopathy and Graves' hyperthyroidism. Amplified material comprised TCR beta CDR3 regions derived from RNA transcripts. Second-round multiplex PCR followed a first-round RT-PCR using HTBI primers. TCRdb fed the multiplex PCR reads into MiXCR, producing one record per CDR3 protein. The sample yields some 240,000 distinct CDR3 sequences, around 42% seen once. The sample comprised peripheral blood. The origin of the receptors is an adult man with Graves' ophthalmopathy.

This chain joins TRBV7-9 and TRBJ1-2; D is possibly TRBD1 (6 bases). CDR1 and CDR2 (germline): SEHNR, FQNEAQ (reference sequence). The CDR3 covers 14 residues. Trimming took off 6 bases at V and 8 bases at J, with 19 bases between the two ends. The CDR3 DNA follows: TGTGCCAGCAGTTCAACAGGGACTCAATCGGGCTACACCTTC. It codes for CASSSTGTQSGYTF.

The chain has TRBV29-1 and TRBJ1-2; 9 positions match TRBD1. With 1 base clipped from V and 0 bases from J, the junction kept 9 bases outside the gene matches. CDR3 length: 17 amino acids. CDR1 and CDR2 (germline): SQVTM, ANQGSEA. CDR3 in DNA: TGCAGCGTTGAAGGCGAACAGGGGGCTGGCTCTAACTATGGCTACACCTTC. Translation gives CSVEGEQGAGSNYGYTF.

The chain employs TRBV5-4 and TRBJ2-2, with 7 bases lining up with TRBD2. Trimming at V came to 0 bases and at J to 5 bases, leaving 4 bases not matched to a gene. Germline V lookup: CDR1 SGHNT, CDR2 YYREEE (reference sequence). This CDR3 spans 15 amino acids. The CDR3 nucleotides are TGTGCCAGCAGCTTGGTCCAGGGAGGGACCGGGGAGCTGTTTTTT. The encoded protein is CASSLVQGGTGELFF.

The rearrangement uses TRBV6-2 or TRBV6-3 and TRBJ1-1; TRBD1 agrees at 8 bases. CDR3 length: 13 amino acids. V trimming: 8 bases; J trimming: 6 bases; junction bases outside the gene matches: 8. Germline V lookup: CDR1 MNHEY, CDR2 SVGEGT. For the CDR3, the DNA is TGTGCCAGCTCCGAGGACAGGGATGCTGAAGCTTTCTTT. Translating it yields CASSEDRDAEAFF.

The sample holds a few counts of this clonotype. This chain connects TRBV20-1 to TRBJ1-5, with D uncertain. The germline V gene has CDR1 DFQATT and CDR2 SNEGSKA (reference sequence). V was pared by 0 bases and J by 3 bases, with 6 bases between. The CDR3 spans 13 residues. The CDR3, as DNA: TGCAGTGCTAGAGAGGAGTACAATCAGCCCCAGCATTTT. It translates to CSAREEYNQPQHF.

The V gene is TRBV29-1, the J gene TRBJ2-1, with D possibly being TRBD1 or TRBD2 (6 bases each). CDR3 length: 15 residues. Between the trimmed V and J ends, which lost 0 bases and 10 bases, there was a span of 19 bases. Germline CDR1 reads SQVTM; CDR2 reads ANQGSEA. The CDR3 protein is CSVEDRGVPVYEQFF. Here the CDR3 DNA reads TGCAGCGTTGAAGATAGGGGGGTTCCAGTCTACGAGCAGTTCTTC.

This clonotype was recorded a few times. The genes are TRBV20-1 and TRBJ1-2; no reliable D call. V lost 3 bases, J lost 0 bases, and 5 bases lay in between. The germline CDR1 and CDR2 sequences are DFQATT and SNEGSKA (reference sequence). The CDR3 consists of 12 residues. DNA for the CDR3: TGCAGTGCTAGGGCATCTAACTATGGCTACACCTTC. This codes for CSARASNYGYTF.

The CDR3, as DNA: TGTGCCAGCACCCTAAGGACAGGGGGCGAGCAGTACTTC. Protein: CASTLRTGGEQYF. This chain connects TRBV12-3 or TRBV12-4 to TRBJ2-7; 10 nucleotides match TRBD1. Unmatched junction bases numbered 6, after V lost 7 bases and J lost 6 bases. This CDR3 spans 13 amino acids.

This clonotype was seen more than once but under ten times. The V gene is TRBV20-1, the J gene TRBJ1-2; 7 bases map to TRBD1. J gave up 7 bases and V 6 bases, and 5 bases lay outside the gene matches. Germline CDR1 DFQATT, CDR2 SNEGSKA (reference sequence). This CDR3 spans 11 amino acids. In DNA, the CDR3 is TGCAGTGCCCCGAGGGGGCTTGGCTACACCTTC. It encodes CSAPRGLGYTF.

This clonotype was seen a handful of times. The chain carries TRBV4-1 and TRBJ2-7, with 8 bases aligning to TRBD2. This CDR3 is 14 amino acids long. Germline values: CDR1 MGHRA, CDR2 YSYEKL. V gave up 3 bases and J gave up 2 bases; unmatched junction bases: 3. The CDR3 loop reads CASSQGSGAYEQYF. The CDR3 nucleotides are TGCGCCAGCAGCCAGGGTAGCGGGGCCTACGAGCAGTACTTC.

The genes are TRBV24-1 and TRBJ2-5, with unresolved D. This CDR3 is 12 amino acids long. Germline CDR1 KGHDR, CDR2 SFDVKD. The CDR3 is CASRTDQETQYF. CDR3 nucleotides: TGTGCTAGCCGGACCGACCAAGAGACCCAGTACTTC.

In the case of this clonotype: One base away lies a much larger clone, so this may be a sequencing read error. The chain couples TRBV25-1 to TRBJ2-5; D is uncertain. Germline CDR1 and CDR2: MGHDK and SYGVNS. This CDR3 region has 10 residues. CDR3 in amino acids: CVSSEETQYF. The CDR3 DNA is TGTGTCAGCAGTGAAGAGACCCAGTACTTC.

V usage is TRBV9 and J usage is TRBJ1-2, with 8 bases lining up with TRBD1. Germline lookup yields CDR1 SGDLS and CDR2 YYNGEE. There are 16 residues in the CDR3. The V segment lost 4 bases and the J segment 4 bases; nucleotides outside the gene matches: 12. The CDR3 reads CASSQVDRGAGYGYTF. The CDR3 region has the DNA TGTGCCAGCAGCCAAGTCGACAGGGGCGCGGGCTATGGCTACACCTTC.

The gene calls are TRBV12-3 or TRBV12-4 and TRBJ1-1, with D perhaps TRBD1 (6 bases). Deletions cut 4 bases from V and 4 bases from J, with 7 bases between. There are 12 residues in the CDR3. CDR3 loop: CASSYRVTEAFF. CDR3 DNA sequence: TGTGCCAGCAGTTACAGGGTCACTGAAGCTTTCTTT.

On this clonotype itself: Compared with germline, one end of the junction differs, possibly owing to a read error. The chain recombines TRBV7-8 with TRBJ2-2; a weak D match, TRBD2 (6 bases). Germline V gives CDR1 SGHVS, CDR2 FQNEAQ. The length of the CDR3 is 15 residues. The CDR3 sequence: CASSSSTSGTGGLFF. CDR3 in DNA: TGTGCCAGCTCATCTTCAACATCGGGGACCGGGGGGCTGTTTTTT.

For this clonotype: Sequence at one end of the junction differs from germline and may be a read error. This sequence joins TRBV10-3 and TRBJ2-5; D call uncertain. There are 15 residues in the CDR3. Germline CDR1 reads ENHRY; CDR2 reads SYGVKD. CDR3 residues: CASSYSTGRKETQYF. The CDR3 bases are TGTGCCAGCAGTTACTCGACTGGCCGAAAAGAGACCCAGTACTTC.

The gene calls are TRBV6-5 and TRBJ1-1; unclear D gene. There are 16 residues in the CDR3. V lost 5 bases to trimming and J lost 8 bases, with 24 bases between them. Germline V lookup: CDR1 MNHEY, CDR2 SVGAGI. As DNA, the CDR3 is TGTGCCAGCAGTCTCCCGATCGCGAGAGAGAATGACGAAGCTTTCTTT. Translating gives CASSLPIARENDEAFF.

The rearrangement joins TRBV19 to TRBJ2-2, with unresolved D. The germline V gene has CDR1 LNHDA and CDR2 SQIVND (reference sequence). V was clipped by 5 bases and J by 0 bases, with 10 bases between them. The CDR3 has 15 residues. In DNA form, the CDR3 reads TGTGCCAGTAGTGCCCCAGCCGCGAACACCGGGGAGCTGTTTTTT. The encoded protein is CASSAPAANTGELFF.

This clonotype was detected only a few times. The J gene is TRBJ2-6, the V gene TRBV19, with 8 bases identical to TRBD1. The CDR3 runs 18 residues. Germline values: CDR1 LNHDA, CDR2 SQIVND (reference sequence). The V and J ends lost 4 bases and 0 bases, in that order; junction bases with no gene match: 8. Here the CDR3 DNA reads TGTGCCAGTAGTACTCCGGGACAGGTCTACTCTGGGGCCAACGTCCTGACTTTC. This gives the protein CASSTPGQVYSGANVLTF.

This clonotype has a count of ten or more. The CDR3 sequence: CSVERDVSEDGYTF. The DNA of the CDR3 is TGCAGCGTTGAAAGGGACGTTAGCGAAGATGGCTACACCTTC. The chain couples TRBV29-1 to TRBJ1-2, with D maybe TRBD1 (5 bases). The CDR3 runs 14 residues. Germline V lookup: CDR1 SQVTM, CDR2 ANQGSEA. V was trimmed by 2 bases and J by 6 bases, leaving 16 bases between them.

This clonotype appeared a few times. The chain has TRBV7-9 and TRBJ1-5, with TRBD1 identical over 10 bases. Germline-derived CDR1 and CDR2 are SEHNR and FQNEAQ (reference sequence). The ends lost 5 bases at V and 3 bases at J; junction bases unmatched: 4. The CDR3 loop spans 15 amino acids. For the CDR3, the DNA is TGTGCCAGCAGCCAAGGGACAGGGGCCAATCAGCCCCAGCATTTT. This translates into CASSQGTGANQPQHF.